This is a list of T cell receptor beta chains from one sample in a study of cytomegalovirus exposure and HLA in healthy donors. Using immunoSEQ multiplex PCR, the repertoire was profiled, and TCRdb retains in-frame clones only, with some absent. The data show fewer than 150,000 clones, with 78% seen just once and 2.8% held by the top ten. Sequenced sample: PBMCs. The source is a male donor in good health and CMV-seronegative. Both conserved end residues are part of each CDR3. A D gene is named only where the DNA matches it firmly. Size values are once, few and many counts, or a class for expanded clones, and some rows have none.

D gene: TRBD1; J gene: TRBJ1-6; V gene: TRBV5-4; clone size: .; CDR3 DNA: TGTGCCAGCAGCCCCACGGACAGGGCACTCTCACCCCTCCACTTT; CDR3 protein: CASSPTDRALSPLHF
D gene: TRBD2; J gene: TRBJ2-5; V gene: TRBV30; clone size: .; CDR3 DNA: TGTGCCTGGAGTGTTCTAGCGGGGGATTTGTACCAAGAGACCCAGTACTTC; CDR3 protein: CAWSVLAGDLYQETQYF
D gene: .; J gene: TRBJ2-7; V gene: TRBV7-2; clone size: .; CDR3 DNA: TGTGCCAGCAGCTTAGTGGCAGGGACCTACGAGCAGTACTTC; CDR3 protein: CASSLVAGTYEQYF
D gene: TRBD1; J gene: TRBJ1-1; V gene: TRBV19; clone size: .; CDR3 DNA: TGTGCCAGTATTATAAGGGGACAGGGTTTTAGGACTGAAGCTTTCTTT; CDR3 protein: CASIIRGQGFRTEAFF
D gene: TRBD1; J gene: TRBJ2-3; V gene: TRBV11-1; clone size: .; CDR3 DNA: TGTGCCAGCAGCTTAGTAGCCGGGACAGGGGGTCCAGATACGCAGTATTTT; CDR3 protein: CASSLVAGTGGPDTQYF
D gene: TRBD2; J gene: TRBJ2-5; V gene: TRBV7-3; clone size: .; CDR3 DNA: TGTGCCAGCAGCTTAGGGACTAGCGGGGGGGCCGGAGAGACCCAGTACTTC; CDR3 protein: CASSLGTSGGAGETQYF
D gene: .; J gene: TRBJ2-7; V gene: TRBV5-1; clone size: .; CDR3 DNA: TGCGCCAGCAGTAATCGGGTCTCCTACGAGCAGTACTTC; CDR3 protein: CASSNRVSYEQYF
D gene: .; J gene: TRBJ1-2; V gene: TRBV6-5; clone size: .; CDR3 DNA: TGTGCCAGCAGTTACACGAGCCCGGGGGTTAGCTATGGCTACCCCTTC; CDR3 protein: CASSYTSPGVSYGYPF
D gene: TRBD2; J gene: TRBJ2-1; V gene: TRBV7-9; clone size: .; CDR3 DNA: TGTGCCAGCATCCTTAGTGGACTAGCGGGAGCCAATGAGCAGTTCTTC; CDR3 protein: CASILSGLAGANEQFF
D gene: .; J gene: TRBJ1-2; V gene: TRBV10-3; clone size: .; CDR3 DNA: TGTGCCATCAGTGAGAAAGGGGGAGTAGATGGCTACACCTTC; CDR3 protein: CAISEKGGVDGYTF
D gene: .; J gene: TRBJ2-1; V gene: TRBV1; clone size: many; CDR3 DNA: TGCACCAGCAGCCTCGTACTAGCGGGAACCTACAATGAGCAGTTCTTC; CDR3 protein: CTSSLVLAGTYNEQFF
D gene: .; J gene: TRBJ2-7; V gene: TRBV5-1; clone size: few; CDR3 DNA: TGCGCCAGCAGTCGGGGAGACACGGCCTACGAGCAGTACTTC; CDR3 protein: CASSRGDTAYEQYF
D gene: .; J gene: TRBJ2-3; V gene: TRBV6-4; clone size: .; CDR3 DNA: TGTGCCAGCAGTGACGGGGCGGCCGCGGATACGCAGTATTTT; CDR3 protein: CASSDGAAADTQYF
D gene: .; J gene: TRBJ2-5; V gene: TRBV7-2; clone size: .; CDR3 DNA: TGTGCCAGCAGCTCTGCGGGGGCCCAAGAGACCCAGTACTTC; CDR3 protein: CASSSAGAQETQYF
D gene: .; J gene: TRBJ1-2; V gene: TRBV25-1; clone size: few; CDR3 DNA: TGTGCCAGCAGTGAGGCAGGGGATACTAACTATGGCTACACCTTC; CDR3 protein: CASSEAGDTNYGYTF
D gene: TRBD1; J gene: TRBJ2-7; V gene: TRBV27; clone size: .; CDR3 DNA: TGTGCCAGCAGTTTGCGGACAGGGATCTCCTACGAGCAGTACTTC; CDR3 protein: CASSLRTGISYEQYF
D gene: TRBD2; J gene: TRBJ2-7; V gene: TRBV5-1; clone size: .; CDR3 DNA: TGCGCCAGCAGCTCTGGACTAGCGGGGGTTTACGAGCAGTACTTC; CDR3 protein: CASSSGLAGVYEQYF
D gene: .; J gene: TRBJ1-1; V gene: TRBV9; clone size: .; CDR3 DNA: TGTGCCAGCAGCCCTGCCCCACAGGGAAACACTGAAGCTTTCTTT; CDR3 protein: CASSPAPQGNTEAFF
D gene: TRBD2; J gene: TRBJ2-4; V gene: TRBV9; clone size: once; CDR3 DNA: TGTGCCAGCAGCGGAGGGACTAGCGGAACCAAAAACATTCAGTACTTC; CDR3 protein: CASSGGTSGTKNIQYF
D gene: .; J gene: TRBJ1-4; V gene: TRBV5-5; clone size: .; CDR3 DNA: TGTGCCAGCAGACACGGCGGGGGCCAGCATGAAAAACTGTTTTTT; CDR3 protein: CASRHGGGQHEKLFF
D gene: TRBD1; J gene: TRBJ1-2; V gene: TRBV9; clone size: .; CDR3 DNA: TGTGCCAGCAGCGAGGGGGATTGGACAGGGACTAACTATGGCTACACCTTC; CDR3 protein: CASSEGDWTGTNYGYTF
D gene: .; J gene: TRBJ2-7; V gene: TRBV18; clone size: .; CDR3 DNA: TGTGCCAGCTCAGGGGCTGAAGACGAGCAGTACTTC; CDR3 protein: CASSGAEDEQYF
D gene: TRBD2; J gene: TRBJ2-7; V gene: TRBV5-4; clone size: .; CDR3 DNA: TGTGCCAGCAGCTTGGAATCGCGGGAGGTGGTCGAGCAGTACTTC; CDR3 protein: CASSLESREVVEQYF
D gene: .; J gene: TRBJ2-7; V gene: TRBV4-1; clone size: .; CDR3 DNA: TGCGCCAGCAGCCAAGTTACAGGGAATCCCTACGAGCAGTACTTC; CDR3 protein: CASSQVTGNPYEQYF
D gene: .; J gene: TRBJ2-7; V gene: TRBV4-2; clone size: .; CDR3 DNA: TGTGCCAGCAGCCAAGATTTCGGGTCCTACGAGCAGTACTTC; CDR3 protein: CASSQDFGSYEQYF
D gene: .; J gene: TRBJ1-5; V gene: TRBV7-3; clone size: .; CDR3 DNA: TGTGCCAGCAGCCCTTCCCCCCATCAGCCCCAGCATTTT; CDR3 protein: CASSPSPHQPQHF
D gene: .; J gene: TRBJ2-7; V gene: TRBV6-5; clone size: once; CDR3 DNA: TGTGCCAGCAGTCGGGCAGGGGGGTCGGGGGAGCAGTACTTC; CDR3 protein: CASSRAGGSGEQYF
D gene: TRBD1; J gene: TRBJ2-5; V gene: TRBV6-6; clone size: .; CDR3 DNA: TGTGCCAGCAGTTACTCACGCTCGAGGGGGCTAGAGACCCAGTACTTC; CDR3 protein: CASSYSRSRGLETQYF
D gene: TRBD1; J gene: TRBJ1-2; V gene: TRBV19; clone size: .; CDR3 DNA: TGTGCCAGTAGTATAAGGGACAGATGGGCCACCCACTATGGCTACACCTTC; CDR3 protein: CASSIRDRWATHYGYTF
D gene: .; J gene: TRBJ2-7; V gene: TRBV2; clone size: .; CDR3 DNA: TGTGCCAGCACCGACAGTACCTACGAGCAGTACTTC; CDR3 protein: CASTDSTYEQYF
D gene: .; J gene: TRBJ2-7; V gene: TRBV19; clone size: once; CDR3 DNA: TGTGCCAGTAGGGCTAGGCGAGGCGAGCAGTACTTC; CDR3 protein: CASRARRGEQYF
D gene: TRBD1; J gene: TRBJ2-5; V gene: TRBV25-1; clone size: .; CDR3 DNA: TGTGCCAGCAGTGAATACCGGACAGGGGGAGAGACCCAGTACTTC; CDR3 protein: CASSEYRTGGETQYF
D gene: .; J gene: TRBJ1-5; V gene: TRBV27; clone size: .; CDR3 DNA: TGTGCCAGCAGTTTTTACAGGGATAGCAATCAGCCCCAGCATTTT; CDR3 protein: CASSFYRDSNQPQHF
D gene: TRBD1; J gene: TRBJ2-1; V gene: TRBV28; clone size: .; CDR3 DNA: TGTGCCAGCAGTTCAGGGGGCGCCTACAATGAGCAGTTCTTC; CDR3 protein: CASSSGGAYNEQFF
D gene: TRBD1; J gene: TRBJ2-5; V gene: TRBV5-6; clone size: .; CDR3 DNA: TGTGCCAGCAGCTTGGCAGACAGGGTGTGGGAGACCCAGTACTTC; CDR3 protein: CASSLADRVWETQYF
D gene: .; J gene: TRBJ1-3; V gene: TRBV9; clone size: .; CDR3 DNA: TGTGCCAGCAGCGCCGGTGACTCTGGAAACACCATATATTTT; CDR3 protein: CASSAGDSGNTIYF
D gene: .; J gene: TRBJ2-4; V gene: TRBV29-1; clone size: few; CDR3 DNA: TGCAGCGTTGCATCGGGCGACAGGAAGGTCTTC; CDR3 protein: CSVASGDRKVF
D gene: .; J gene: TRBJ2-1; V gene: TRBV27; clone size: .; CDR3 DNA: TGTGCCAGCAGTGTTGGTTCGAGCTCCTACAATGAGCAGTTCTTC; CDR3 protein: CASSVGSSSYNEQFF
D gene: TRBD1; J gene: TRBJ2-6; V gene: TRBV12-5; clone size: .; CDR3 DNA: TGTGCTAGTGGTTTTACCGTAGTCGGGACAGAGTCCGGGGCCAACGTCCTGACTTTC; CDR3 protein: CASGFTVVGTESGANVLTF